The rows below give T cell receptor beta chains drawn from one sample of a study of T cells in localized non-small cell lung cancer. Sequencing used immunoSEQ multiplex PCR; TCRdb keeps in-frame clones, though not all of them. The sample records about 82,000 clones, about 78% being singletons. The source was PBMCs, collected before any cancer treatment. These receptors were taken from a man between 35 and 75 years old with stage II squamous cell lung carcinoma. Each CDR3 is given with its conserved first and last residue. The D gene is left open where the match is weak. Size values are once, few and many counts, or a class for expanded clones, and some rows have none.

clone_size j_call d_call v_call cdr3_aa cdr3_nt
NA TRBJ2-2 NA TRBV30 CAWSAARTASNTGELFF TGTGCCTGGAGTGCCGCCCGGACAGCTTCAAACACCGGGGAGCTGTTTTTT
NA TRBJ1-5 NA TRBV7-2 CASSLAGGQHQPQHF TGTGCCAGCAGCTTAGCGGGGGGTCAGCATCAGCCCCAGCATTTT
NA TRBJ1-1 NA TRBV14 CASSPLLGGSTEAFF TGTGCCAGCAGCCCCTTATTAGGGGGTAGCACTGAAGCTTTCTTT
NA TRBJ2-2 NA TRBV9 CASSPGGPVTPGELFF TGTGCCAGCAGCCCCGGCGGGCCCGTAACACCCGGGGAGCTGTTTTTT
NA TRBJ2-7 TRBD1 TRBV28 CASTTGDYEQYF TGTGCCAGCACCACAGGGGACTACGAGCAGTACTTC
once TRBJ2-5 NA TRBV28 CASSTVMGRETQYF TGTGCCAGCAGCACCGTTATGGGGAGAGAGACCCAGTACTTC
NA TRBJ2-2 NA TRBV30 CAWTRGAGELFF TGTGCCTGGACCAGGGGTGCCGGGGAGCTGTTTTTT
few TRBJ1-6 NA TRBV4-1 CASSQEGPGGKDSPLHF TGCGCCAGCAGCCAAGAGGGGCCAGGAGGGAAGGATTCACCCCTCCACTTT
NA TRBJ2-1 NA TRBV5-5 CASSGGSYNEQFF TGTGCCAGCAGCGGCGGGTCGTACAATGAGCAGTTCTTC
NA TRBJ1-2 NA TRBV4-1 CASSQTKDYGYTF TGCGCCAGCAGCCAAACTAAGGACTATGGCTACACCTTC
NA TRBJ1-5 NA TRBV19 CASSISLRRYSNQPQHF TGTGCCAGTAGTATAAGCTTACGGAGATATAGCAATCAGCCCCAGCATTTT
NA TRBJ2-1 NA TRBV5-5 CASSPDGGSSYNEQFF TGTGCCAGCAGCCCTGATGGGGGCAGCTCCTACAATGAGCAGTTCTTC
NA TRBJ2-3 TRBD2 TRBV7-9 CASSLVGLAGGWPYF TGTGCCAGCAGCTTAGTAGGGCTAGCGGGAGGATGGCCGTATTTT
few TRBJ2-1 TRBD2 TRBV19 CASRSFTSGRGHEQFF TGTGCCAGTAGATCCTTCACTAGCGGGAGGGGTCATGAGCAGTTCTTC
few TRBJ1-1 NA TRBV9 CASEGRNTEAFF TGTGCCAGCGAGGGAAGGAACACTGAAGCTTTCTTT
NA TRBJ2-1 NA TRBV6-5 CASSYGGGSGEQFF TGTGCCAGCAGTTATGGTGGGGGCAGCGGTGAGCAGTTCTTC
NA TRBJ2-6 TRBD1 TRBV18 CASSPQGQVLSGANVLTF TGTGCCAGCTCACCACAGGGACAGGTCCTCTCTGGGGCCAACGTCCTGACTTTC
NA TRBJ2-5 NA TRBV4-1 CASSQYLTGQETQYF TGCGCCAGCAGCCAATATCTTACAGGCCAAGAGACCCAGTACTTC
NA TRBJ1-2 TRBD1 TRBV7-2 CASSFGQGYGYTF TGTGCCAGCAGTTTCGGACAGGGCTATGGCTACACCTTC
NA TRBJ2-5 NA TRBV11-2 CASSPGAGWETQYF TGTGCCAGCAGCCCCGGAGCCGGGTGGGAGACCCAGTACTTC
once TRBJ1-1 NA TRBV27 CASSHRRGENENTEAFF TGTGCCAGCAGCCATCGCCGGGGCGAAAATGAGAACACTGAAGCTTTCTTT
NA TRBJ2-5 NA TRBV19 CASSIGRGQGTQYF TGTGCCAGTAGTATAGGACGGGGCCAAGGGACCCAGTACTTC
once TRBJ2-3 TRBD2 TRBV6-4 CASFVRGGTDTQYF TGTGCCAGCTTCGTGCGGGGGGGCACAGATACGCAGTATTTT
NA TRBJ2-1 NA TRBV7-7 CASSLKPSSYNEQFF TGTGCTAGCAGCTTGAAACCAAGTAGCTACAATGAGCAGTTCTTC
few TRBJ1-2 TRBD1 TRBV6-6 CASSDRGYGYTF TGTGCCAGCAGTGACAGGGGCTATGGCTACACCTTC
NA TRBJ2-7 TRBD1 TRBV6-1 CASSEKVWGTGTEQYF TGTGCCAGCAGTGAAAAAGTGTGGGGGACAGGGACCGAGCAGTACTTC
NA TRBJ2-7 TRBD1 TRBV19 CAVRDRGINEQYF TGTGCCGTCAGGGACAGGGGGATCAACGAGCAGTACTTC
NA TRBJ1-4 NA TRBV28 CASSLPNEKLFF TGTGCCAGCAGTTTGCCGAATGAAAAACTGTTTTTT
few TRBJ1-4 NA TRBV2 CASGREKLFF TGTGCCAGCGGAAGAGAAAAACTGTTTTTT
NA TRBJ2-3 NA TRBV6-5 CASSGRGGFTDTQYF TGTGCCAGCAGTGGGAGGGGGGGATTCACAGATACGCAGTATTTT
NA TRBJ2-7 NA TRBV28 CASKDSTYEQYF TGTGCCAGCAAGGACAGTACCTACGAGCAGTACTTC
NA TRBJ1-4 NA TRBV2 CASSSHRAEKLFF TGTGCCAGCAGCTCCCACCGGGCAGAAAAACTGTTTTTT
few TRBJ2-3 NA TRBV5-4 CASSFRGGPTDTQYF TGTGCCAGCAGCTTCCGTGGGGGGCCCACAGATACGCAGTATTTT
once TRBJ2-2 TRBD1 TRBV5-1 CASTFRPTQGSDTGELFF TGCGCCAGCACCTTCCGCCCCACACAGGGGTCCGACACCGGGGAGCTGTTTTTT
NA TRBJ1-1 NA TRBV2 CASLQVRGTEAFF TGTGCCAGCCTCCAGGTCAGGGGCACTGAAGCTTTCTTT
NA TRBJ1-6 NA TRBV7-8 CASSGQKPGYNSPLHF TGTGCCAGCAGCGGTCAGAAGCCCGGTTATAATTCACCCCTCCACTTT
NA TRBJ2-3 NA TRBV7-8 CASSLGGGGRTDTQYF TGTGCCAGCAGCTTAGGAGGGGGAGGGCGCACAGATACGCAGTATTTT
NA TRBJ1-1 NA TRBV7-2 CASSLEISTEAFF TGTGCCAGCAGCTTAGAAATCAGCACTGAAGCTTTCTTT
NA TRBJ2-7 NA TRBV11-2 CASSPITYEQYF TGTGCCAGCAGCCCAATTACCTACGAGCAGTACTTC
NA TRBJ1-2 NA TRBV28 CASSLTYSGAAGYTF TGTGCCAGCAGTTTAACTTACAGCGGGGCGGCCGGCTACACCTTC